One TCR beta chain is described in this entry. Antigen unknown. Assay used: immunoSEQ multiplex PCR; TCRdb lists only in-frame clones, some missing. The sample lists some 120,000 clones, about 88% occurring once. Time point of the sample: blood 2 weeks post-SBRT. The treatment was: 15 Gy SBRT to primary tumor, nephrectomy 4 weeks later. Serial blood draws occurred at baseline and 2 and 4 weeks post-SBRT. The data were obtained in a study of radiation and T cells in renal cell carcinoma. Study context: Nephrectomy followed 15 Gy stereotactic body radiation by 4 weeks.

Trimming took off 0 bases at V and 4 bases at J, with 14 bases between the two ends. CDR1 and CDR2 (germline): SGHRS, YFSETQ. The CDR3 is 15 residues long. Findings and limits, study-wide: In blood, top tumor clones expanded by 2 weeks, shrinking by 4.

The sequence was obtained from a woman in her seventies with renal cell carcinoma. V gene TRBV5-1 combines with J gene TRBJ2-7; D not resolved. The sequences come from blood, collected from a patient whose treatment included radiotherapy and nephrectomy. The chain's CDR3 is CASSLVAGGRYEQYF. CDR3 coding DNA: TGCGCCAGCAGCTTGGTAGCAGGTGGTAGGTACGAGCAGTACTTC.